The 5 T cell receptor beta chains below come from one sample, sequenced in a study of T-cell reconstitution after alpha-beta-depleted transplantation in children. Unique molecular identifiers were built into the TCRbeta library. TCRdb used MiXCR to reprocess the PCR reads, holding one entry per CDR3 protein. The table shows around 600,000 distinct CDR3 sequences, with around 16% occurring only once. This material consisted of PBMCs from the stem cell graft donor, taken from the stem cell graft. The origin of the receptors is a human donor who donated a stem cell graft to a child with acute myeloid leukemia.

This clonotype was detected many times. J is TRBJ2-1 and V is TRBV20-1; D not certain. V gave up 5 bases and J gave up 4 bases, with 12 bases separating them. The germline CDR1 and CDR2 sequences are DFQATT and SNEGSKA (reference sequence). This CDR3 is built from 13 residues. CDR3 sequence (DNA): TGCAGTGCTCAGACCCCCGGTTACAATGAGCAGTTCTTC. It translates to CSAQTPGYNEQFF.

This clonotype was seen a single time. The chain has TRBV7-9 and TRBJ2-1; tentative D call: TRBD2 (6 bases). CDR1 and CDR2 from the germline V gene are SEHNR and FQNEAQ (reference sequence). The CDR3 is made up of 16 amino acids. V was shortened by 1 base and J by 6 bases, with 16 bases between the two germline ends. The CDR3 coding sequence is TGTGCCAGCAGCTTAGTGGTTAGCGGAAACCTCAATGAGCAGTTCTTC. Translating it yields CASSLVVSGNLNEQFF.

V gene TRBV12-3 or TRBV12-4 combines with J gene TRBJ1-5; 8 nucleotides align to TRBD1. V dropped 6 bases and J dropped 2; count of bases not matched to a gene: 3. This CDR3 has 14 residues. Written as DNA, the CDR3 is TGTGCCAGCAGATCGGACAGGGGCAATCAGCCCCAGCATTTT. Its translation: CASRSDRGNQPQHF.

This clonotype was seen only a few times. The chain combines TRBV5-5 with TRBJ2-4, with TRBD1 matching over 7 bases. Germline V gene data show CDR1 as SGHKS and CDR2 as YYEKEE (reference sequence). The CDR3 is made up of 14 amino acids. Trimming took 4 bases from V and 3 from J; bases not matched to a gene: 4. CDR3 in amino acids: CASSIGTVKNIQYF. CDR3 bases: TGTGCCAGCAGCATAGGGACAGTCAAAAACATTCAGTACTTC.

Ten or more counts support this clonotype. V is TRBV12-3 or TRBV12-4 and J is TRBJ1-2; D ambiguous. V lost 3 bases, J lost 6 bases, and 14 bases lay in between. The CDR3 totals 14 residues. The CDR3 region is CASSFEGRENGYTF. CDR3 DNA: TGTGCCAGCAGTTTCGAAGGGAGGGAAAATGGCTACACCTTC.